The 29 T cell receptor beta chains listed next were all sequenced from one sample in a study of vaccination and CD4 T cells after COVID-19. Researchers used the Oncomine TCR Beta short-read assay to sequence DNA from cultured CD4+ T cells. TCRdb recomputed calls from the PCR reads with MiXCR, one row per CDR3 protein. The sample includes around 11,000 distinct CDR3 sequences, 44% seen only once; the top ten take about a third. Antigen specificity for these receptors is unknown. The treatment here: approximately nine-day PBMC culture with coronavirus spike peptide pools or control peptides (ViraFEST assay). Sequencing was done on a sample of CD4+ T cells from blood, cultured in vitro. The receptor set was obtained from a human donor who had recovered from COVID-19.

This clonotype is medium-sized (0.01 to 0.1%) in the sample. This chain connects TRBV4-1 to TRBJ2-4; a weak D match, TRBD2 (6 bases). V lost 3 bases and J 5 bases, leaving 20 bases between the germline ends. CDR1 is MGHRA and CDR2 is YSYEKL in the germline V gene. CDR3 length equals 17 residues. CDR3 residues: CASSQPARLGGENIQYF. DNA for the CDR3: TGCGCCAGCAGCCAGCCCGCGCGGCTGGGGGGTGAAAACATTCAGTACTTC.

The V call is TRBV5-1, the J call TRBJ2-3; 8 nucleotides align to TRBD2. V shed 6 bases and J 4 bases; nucleotides not matched to a gene: 7. The length of the CDR3 is 14 residues. Germline V gives CDR1 SGHRS, CDR2 YFSETQ. The CDR3 DNA sequence: TGCGCCAGCAACGGGGGGGCTCGGGCAGATACGCAGTATTTT. Protein product: CASNGGARADTQYF.

The genes are TRBV14 and TRBJ2-3; D is uncertain. CDR1 is SGHDN, CDR2 FVKESK, per germline. This CDR3 spans 17 amino acids. Trimming removed 0 bases at V and 2 bases at J, with 15 bases between. The CDR3 spells CASSQEGAIKFTDTQYF. CDR3 coding DNA: TGTGCCAGCAGCCAAGAAGGTGCTATCAAGTTCACAGATACGCAGTATTTT.

This clonotype appeared a single time. V gene TRBV19 combines with J gene TRBJ1-3, with a tentative D call TRBD1 (5 bases). This CDR3 is built from 15 residues. The V and J ends lost 5 bases and 0 bases respectively, with 11 bases between them. The germline V gene encodes CDR1 LNHDA and CDR2 SQIVND (reference sequence). DNA of the CDR3: TGTGCCAGTAGTCGGGACCGAAACTCTGGAAACACCATATATTTT. Translation: CASSRDRNSGNTIYF.

This clonotype was observed a handful of times. The V gene is TRBV6-2 or TRBV6-3, the J gene TRBJ1-6; no definite D call. The CDR3 covers 14 residues. Germline V gene lookup returns CDR1 MNHEY and CDR2 SVGEGT. V shed 0 bases and J shed 10 bases, with 10 bases lying between them. The CDR3 region is CASSYSKQPSPLHF. CDR3 DNA sequence: TGTGCCAGCAGTTACTCGAAACAGCCGTCACCCCTCCACTTT.

This chain joins TRBV20-1 and TRBJ2-1, with D unclear. V was pared by 3 bases and J by 8 bases, with 17 bases between. The germline V gene encodes CDR1 DFQATT and CDR2 SNEGSKA (reference sequence). The CDR3 runs to 14 residues. The CDR3 loop is CSASFAAVSYEQFF. In nucleotides, the CDR3 is TGCAGTGCTAGCTTCGCTGCGGTGAGCTATGAGCAGTTCTTC.

This clonotype was seen only a few times. The chain employs TRBV5-4 and TRBJ2-7; 8 nucleotides align to TRBD1. The germline gives CDR1 SGHNT, CDR2 YYREEE (reference sequence). The J segment lost 3 bases and the V segment lost 4 bases, leaving 9 bases of the junction unmatched. This CDR3 contains 15 residues. This CDR3 is CASSGPGQEYYEQYF. The DNA for the CDR3 is TGTGCCAGCAGCGGACCGGGACAGGAGTACTACGAGCAGTACTTC.

This rearrangement joins TRBV6-1 to TRBJ2-3; perhaps D is TRBD1 or TRBD2 (5 bases each). Trimming cost V 6 bases and J 7 bases, with 14 bases left between them. The germline gives CDR1 MNHNS, CDR2 SASEGT. The CDR3 is 13 amino acids. The CDR3 bases are TGTGCCAGCAGGGGGGACCCGATAAATACGCAGTATTTT. Amino acid sequence: CASRGDPINTQYF.

The V and J genes are TRBV27 and TRBJ1-1; D is unclear. Germline V gene data show CDR1 as MNHEY and CDR2 as SMNVEV (reference sequence). V was cut by 5 bases and J by 5 bases, with 18 bases left in between. The CDR3 is 15 amino acids. CDR3 sequence: CASSNPGLIGTEAFF. The DNA for the CDR3 is TGTGCCAGCAGTAATCCGGGCTTAATCGGGACTGAAGCTTTCTTT.

This clonotype was picked up a small number of times. V usage is TRBV10-2 and J usage is TRBJ2-3; 7 nucleotides agree with TRBD2. The CDR3 is 18 residues long. Germline V gene lookup returns CDR1 WSHSY and CDR2 SAAADI. The trim removed 3 bases at V and 1 base at J, leaving 13 bases unmatched. The DNA for the CDR3 is TGCGCCAGCAGTGATCCTGTCCCCCAGGGAGGGGGCACAGATACGCAGTATTTT. Translation gives CASSDPVPQGGGTDTQYF.

This clonotype was seen a single time. The rearrangement links TRBV11-2 to TRBJ2-3; 7 bases agree with TRBD1. J gave up 5 bases and V 6 bases, and 11 bases lay outside the gene matches. The CDR3 is 15 residues long. Germline values: CDR1 SGHAT, CDR2 FQNNGV. This CDR3 is CASRPVQGSRDTQYF. Written as DNA, the CDR3 is TGTGCCAGCAGGCCGGTACAGGGGTCAAGAGATACGCAGTATTTT.

The rearrangement uses TRBV18 and TRBJ2-3; 10 nucleotides agree with TRBD2. Germline V gives CDR1 KGHSH, CDR2 LQKENI. V lost 2 bases, J lost 0 bases, and 8 bases stayed unmatched. The CDR3 runs to 18 residues. The CDR3 loop is CASSPGLAGALSTDTQYF. The CDR3, as DNA: TGTGCCAGCTCACCAGGCCTAGCGGGGGCCCTGAGCACAGATACGCAGTATTTT.

The rearrangement links TRBV18 to TRBJ2-5; TRBD1 matches at 12 bases. The CDR3 consists of 15 residues. Germline CDR1 KGHSH, CDR2 LQKENI. The ends lost 6 bases at V and 7 bases at J; junction bases unmatched: 9. As DNA, the CDR3 is TGTGCCAGCTCCGCGGGACAGGGGGCCCAGGGGACCCAGTACTTC. Its translation: CASSAGQGAQGTQYF.

This clonotype was seen a few times. The rearrangement uses TRBV5-4 and TRBJ2-1; 9 bases align to TRBD2. Germline V CDR1 and CDR2: SGHNT, YYREEE (reference sequence). The CDR3 spans 15 residues. V lost 1 base and J lost 11; bases outside the gene matches: 10. The DNA of the CDR3 is TGTGCCAGCAGCTTGAGCGGCGGGGGGGCCAGGAAGCAGTTCTTC. Protein sequence: CASSLSGGGARKQFF.

The V and J genes are TRBV6-1 and TRBJ2-7; D perhaps matches TRBD2 (7 bases). CDR1 is MNHNS and CDR2 is SASEGT in the germline V gene. The V end was cut by 8 bases, the J end by 3 bases, with 17 bases between. This CDR3 comprises 14 residues. The CDR3 region is CASVRGGGFYEQYF. As DNA, the CDR3 is TGTGCCAGCGTCCGAGGGGGGGGATTCTACGAGCAGTACTTC.

V gene TRBV7-6 combines with J gene TRBJ2-3; unclear D gene. The V end lost 5 bases, the J end lost 5 bases, and 14 bases lay between the germline ends. CDR1 and CDR2 from the germline V gene are SGHVS and FNYEAQ. CDR3 size: 14 residues. The CDR3 region has the DNA TGTGCCAGCAGCCCCCGGACCCAACTAGATACGCAGTATTTT. This encodes CASSPRTQLDTQYF.

This clonotype was counted between two and nine times. The J gene is TRBJ1-1, the V gene TRBV20-1; D unclear. Germline CDR1 and CDR2: DFQATT and SNEGSKA (reference sequence). The CDR3 totals 14 residues. V lost 0 bases, J lost 5 bases, and 13 bases lay in between. CDR3 nucleotides: TGCAGTGCTAGAGATCAGGCGGGATGGACTGAAGCTTTCTTT. It codes for CSARDQAGWTEAFF.

This clonotype was detected a few times. Sequence at one end of the junction differs from germline and may be a read error. The chain carries TRBV6-1 and TRBJ2-2, with 9 bases identical to TRBD1. This CDR3 is 17 amino acids long. Germline V gene lookup returns CDR1 MNHNS and CDR2 SASEGT. The CDR3 nucleotides are TGTGCCAGCAGTGGATTTCCTGGGACAGGGAACCCCGGGGAGCTGTTTTTT. Residues: CASSGFPGTGNPGELFF.

This clonotype has only a few counts. The chain links TRBV12-3 or TRBV12-4 to TRBJ2-5, with D perhaps TRBD2 (5 bases). V was clipped by 3 bases and J by 1 base, with 6 bases between them. The CDR3 has 13 residues. CDR3 loop: CASSLTTQETQYF. The DNA of the CDR3 is TGTGCCAGCAGTTTGACTACCCAAGAGACCCAGTACTTC.

This clonotype was detected only a few times. The CDR3 sequence: CAWLGDRYNSPLHF. CDR3 DNA: TGTGCCTGGCTAGGGGACAGGTATAATTCACCCCTCCACTTT. This chain connects TRBV30 to TRBJ1-6, with 8 bases lining up with TRBD1. Germline V lookup: CDR1 GTSNPN, CDR2 SVGIG (reference sequence). CDR3 length: 14 residues. V dropped 5 bases and J dropped 4; count of bases not matched to a gene: 4.

There are a few counts of this clonotype. V and J are TRBV2 and TRBJ1-1; TRBD1 might be the D (5 bases). The CDR3 is 14 residues long. From germline, CDR1 is SNHLY and CDR2 FYNNEI. V was pared by 8 bases and J by 1 base, with 14 bases between. DNA of the CDR3: TGTGCCAGCGCGTTTGGGGGGGGGAACACTGAAGCTTTCTTT. It is translated as CASAFGGGNTEAFF. The full variable domain, with the rest looked up from reference TRBV2 and TRBJ1-1, is EPEVTQTPSHQVTQMGQEVILRCVPISNHLYFYWYRQILGQKVEFLVSFYNNEISEKSEIFDDQFSVERPDGSNFTLKIRSTKLEDSAMYFCASAFGGGNTEAFFGQGTRLTVV.

The chain is built from TRBV24-1 and TRBJ2-5; 8 nucleotides line up with TRBD2. Germline V gene data show CDR1 as KGHDR and CDR2 as SFDVKD. The J segment lost 5 bases and the V segment lost 9 bases, leaving 25 bases of the junction unmatched. The CDR3 covers 19 residues. The CDR3 here is CATDANPPPARGAAETQYF. The CDR3, as DNA: TGTGCCACCGATGCCAATCCCCCCCCGGCGCGGGGGGCCGCGGAGACCCAGTACTTC.

This clonotype was observed a handful of times. The chain recombines TRBV20-1 with TRBJ1-1; D remains unclear. The CDR3 runs 14 residues. The germline CDR1 and CDR2 sequences are DFQATT and SNEGSKA (reference sequence). Trimming shortened V by 4 bases and J by 0 bases, and 12 bases separated the two germline ends. CDR3 in DNA: TGCAGTGCTAAGTTGCCCCCCTTGAACACTGAAGCTTTCTTT. Translating it yields CSAKLPPLNTEAFF.

J is TRBJ2-7 and V is TRBV12-3 or TRBV12-4, with D perhaps matching TRBD1 (6 bases). The CDR3 covers 14 residues. Trimming left V 4 bases short and J 2 bases short, with 12 bases between. The CDR3 loop reads CASSSMTGTYEQYF. CDR3 nucleotides: TGTGCCAGCAGTTCAATGACAGGCACCTACGAGCAGTACTTC.

J is TRBJ2-1 and V is TRBV27; a weak D match, TRBD1 (6 bases). The CDR3 spans 12 residues. V lost 3 bases to trimming and J lost 7 bases, with 7 bases between them. The germline gives CDR1 MNHEY, CDR2 SMNVEV (reference sequence). The CDR3 coding sequence is TGTGCCAGCAGTTTCAGGGGTAATGAGCAGTTCTTC. This translates into CASSFRGNEQFF.

V and J are TRBV7-8 and TRBJ2-7; 7 nucleotides line up with TRBD1. J gave up 9 bases and V 5 bases, and 13 bases lay outside the gene matches. The CDR3 sequence is 14 residues long. The V gene's germline CDR1 is SGHVS and CDR2 FQNEAQ. In DNA form, the CDR3 reads TGTGCCAGCAGCACAGGACAGGTTGGATTGCGGCAGTACTTC. Translation gives CASSTGQVGLRQYF.

The V gene is TRBV12-3 or TRBV12-4, the J gene TRBJ2-7; D is tentatively TRBD1 or TRBD2 (5 bases each). The germline V and J ends were trimmed by 5 bases and 9 bases, with 14 bases remaining between them. CDR3 length equals 12 residues. This CDR3 reads CASSPDSAGQYF. The CDR3 DNA is TGTGCCAGCAGTCCTGACAGCGCGGGGCAGTACTTC.

Only a few counts were recorded for this clonotype. The chain recombines TRBV12-3 or TRBV12-4 with TRBJ1-2; a weak D match, TRBD1 (5 bases). This CDR3 has 12 residues. V was trimmed by 10 bases and J by 1 base, leaving 10 bases between them. CDR3 in DNA: TGTGCCATCGGGACGGTTAACTATGGCTACACCTTC. As protein: CAIGTVNYGYTF.

The J gene is TRBJ1-4, the V gene TRBV10-1, with no clear D. In germline, CDR1 is WNHNN, CDR2 SYGVQD (reference sequence). V was cut by 3 bases and J by 7 bases, with 3 bases left in between. This CDR3 is 11 amino acids long. DNA for the CDR3: TGCGCCAGCAGTGATGCTGAAAAACTGTTTTTT. This sequence encodes CASSDAEKLFF.